The 7 T cell receptor beta chains below were found in one sample sequenced in a study of STAT5B mutations in CD4+ large granular lymphocyte leukemia. TCRdb's copy holds only in-frame clones and misses some; the assay was immunoSEQ multiplex PCR. The data contain under 40,000 clones, roughly two thirds of them singletons. The sequenced material came from CD4+ T cells from blood buffy coats. These receptors all stem from a human donor in good health.

This rearrangement joins TRBV7-8 to TRBJ1-4, with D unresolved. From germline, CDR1 is SGHVS and CDR2 FQNEAQ. This CDR3 is 14 amino acids long. Between the trimmed V and J ends, which lost 5 bases and 7 bases, there was a span of 14 bases. DNA of the CDR3: TGTGCCAGCAGCACCAATTTAGGAAGTGAAAAACTGTTTTTT. Translation: CASSTNLGSEKLFF.

This clone was detected only a few times. V is TRBV5-4 and J is TRBJ1-4; weak D call: TRBD1 (5 bases). CDR3 length: 16 residues. Between the trimmed V and J ends, which lost 4 bases and 4 bases, there was a span of 17 bases. Germline V lookup: CDR1 SGHNT, CDR2 YYREEE (reference sequence). This CDR3 is CASSGGGSGHNEKLFF. The CDR3 DNA reads TGTGCCAGCAGCGGTGGTGGGTCGGGGCATAATGAAAAACTGTTTTTT.

The rearrangement joins TRBV18 to TRBJ2-1; a possible D gene is TRBD1 (6 bases). CDR1 and CDR2 (germline): KGHSH, LQKENI. The CDR3 runs 13 residues. V shed 3 bases and J shed 4 bases, with 7 bases lying between them. CDR3 protein: CASSPQGYNEQFF. CDR3 nucleotide sequence: TGTGCCAGCTCACCGCAGGGGTACAATGAGCAGTTCTTC.

V and J are TRBV28 and TRBJ1-4; TRBD1 aligns across 7 bases. The CDR3 extends over 15 amino acids. Germline V gene lookup returns CDR1 MDHEN and CDR2 SYDVKM. V shed 6 bases and J 3 bases; nucleotides not matched to a gene: 7. CDR3 bases: TGTGCCAGCAGCGGCCAGGGGGGTTCTAATGAAAAACTGTTTTTT. It translates to CASSGQGGSNEKLFF.

This clone was counted once. V gene TRBV14 combines with J gene TRBJ1-1, with D unresolved. V shed 4 bases and J shed 0 bases, with 6 bases lying between them. The CDR3 runs 13 residues. Looked up from germline, CDR1 is SGHDN and CDR2 is FVKESK. Here the CDR3 reads CASSPSMNTEAFF. CDR3 nucleotide sequence: TGTGCCAGCAGCCCATCGATGAACACTGAAGCTTTCTTT.

The chain employs TRBV6-5 and TRBJ1-6, with 10 bases matching TRBD1. Germline V CDR1 and CDR2: MNHEY, SVGAGI. The CDR3 covers 14 residues. V lost 9 bases and J lost 8; bases outside the gene matches: 7. CDR3 in DNA: TGTGCCAGTGGACAGGGGGAACGATATTCACCCCTCCACTTT. Its protein is CASGQGERYSPLHF.

The rearrangement joins TRBV28 to TRBJ1-2; D is possibly TRBD1 (5 bases). The CDR3 has 15 residues. The germline CDR1 and CDR2 sequences are MDHEN and SYDVKM. Trimming removed 3 bases from V and 8 bases from J, with 19 bases in between. CDR3 region: CASSFPGGYTKGYTF. CDR3 bases: TGTGCCAGCAGTTTCCCCGGGGGGTATACTAAAGGCTACACCTTC.